Presented here are 22 T cell receptor beta chains from one specimen sequenced in a study of T-cell reconstitution after alpha-beta-depleted transplantation in children. Preparing the TCRbeta library involved the use of unique molecular identifiers. TCRdb analysed the PCR reads with MiXCR anew, one entry per CDR3 protein. There are hundreds of thousands of distinct CDR3 sequences in the sample; roughly 14% occur only once, and 3.5% to 4.5% lies in the top ten. Source: PBMCs, taken from the stem cell graft. The source of these receptors is a human donor who donated a stem cell graft to a child with Fanconi anemia.

This clonotype showed up many times. The chain recombines TRBV7-8 with TRBJ1-4; 7 positions match TRBD1. CDR1 is SGHVS, CDR2 FQNEAQ, per germline. The CDR3 is 16 amino acids. The V segment lost 5 bases and the J segment 10 bases; nucleotides outside the gene matches: 16. CDR3 in DNA: TGTGCCAGCAGCCCAACAAGGGACAGCAAAGTGGGAAAACTGTTTTTT. It codes for CASSPTRDSKVGKLFF.

The chain couples TRBV28 to TRBJ1-4, with 9 nucleotides matching TRBD1. This CDR3 has 17 residues. CDR1 and CDR2 (germline): MDHEN, SYDVKM. Trimming cost V 7 bases and J 0 bases; bases outside gene matches: 9. The CDR3 protein is CASNKDRGYATNEKLFF. The CDR3 DNA is TGTGCCAGCAATAAGGACAGGGGTTATGCAACTAATGAAAAACTGTTTTTT.

This clonotype was counted between two and nine times. The chain carries TRBV5-1 and TRBJ2-5, with 7 bases identical to TRBD1. With V trimmed by 3 bases and J by 1 base, 9 bases remained unmatched. CDR1 and CDR2 (germline): SGHRS, YFSETQ. CDR3 length equals 16 residues. CDR3 bases: TGCGCCAGCAGCTCATCACCGGGACAGCCCCAAGAGACCCAGTACTTC. Its translation: CASSSSPGQPQETQYF. Drawing the rest from reference TRBV5-1 and TRBJ2-5, the complete variable domain is KAGVTQTPRYLIKTRGQQVTLSCSPISGHRSVSWYQQTPGQGLQFLFEYFSETQRNKGNFPGRFSGRQFSNSRSEMNVSTLELGDSALYLCASSSSPGQPQETQYFGPGTRLLVL.

The CDR3 DNA sequence: TGTGCCAGCAGTTCTCCAGACGGGAACACTGAAGCTTTCTTT. It codes for CASSSPDGNTEAFF. The chain couples TRBV2 to TRBJ1-1; D gene uncertain. This CDR3 region has 14 residues. V was clipped by 5 bases and J by 1 base, with 11 bases between them. CDR1 and CDR2 from the germline V gene are SNHLY and FYNNEI.

The chain employs TRBV9 and TRBJ1-6; no clear D gene. Trimming took 4 bases from V and 9 from J, leaving 5 bases between them. CDR1 is SGDLS and CDR2 is YYNGEE in the germline V gene. CDR3 length: 11 amino acids. The CDR3: CASSPRSPLHF. CDR3 in DNA: TGTGCCAGCAGCCCACGTTCACCCCTCCACTTT.

This clonotype came up once. The genes are TRBV2 and TRBJ2-1; tentatively, D is TRBD1 (6 bases). Trimming removed 8 bases from V and 9 bases from J, with 23 bases in between. Per germline, CDR1 SNHLY and CDR2 FYNNEI. This CDR3 has 15 amino acids. The CDR3 here is CASLLDSSSSTEQFF. CDR3 DNA: TGTGCCAGCCTCCTGGACAGCTCCAGTTCCACTGAGCAGTTCTTC.

The J gene is TRBJ2-7, the V gene TRBV4-3; the D is unclear. V lost 0 bases to trimming and J lost 6 bases, with 12 bases between them. Germline V CDR1 and CDR2: LGHNA, YSLEER. The CDR3 has 14 amino acids. The DNA of the CDR3 is TGCGCCAGCAGCCAAGATCTCCCGGGTGGCGAGCAGTACTTC. Protein: CASSQDLPGGEQYF.

The chain couples TRBV30 to TRBJ2-2; 11 positions match TRBD1. This CDR3 has 16 residues. Germline trimming cut 1 base from V and 4 bases from J; bases unmatched to any gene: 5. Germline V gene lookup returns CDR1 GTSNPN and CDR2 SVGIG (reference sequence). The DNA for the CDR3 is TGTGCCTGGAGTGCCGGGACAGGGGGTATCACCGGGGAGCTGTTTTTT. Protein sequence: CAWSAGTGGITGELFF.

This clonotype has just a few counts. This chain links TRBV18 with TRBJ2-1, with D possibly matching TRBD1 (6 bases). The CDR3 extends over 17 amino acids. V lost 3 bases and J 5 bases, leaving 20 bases between the germline ends. The germline V gene has CDR1 KGHSH and CDR2 LQKENI. The DNA of the CDR3 is TGTGCCAGCTCACCTAACCAACCAGGGGTTGGAGACAATGAGCAGTTCTTC. Protein product: CASSPNQPGVGDNEQFF.

The table lists this clonotype with a few counts. The chain uses TRBV5-1 and TRBJ2-2, with 9 bases lining up with TRBD2. V shed 2 bases and J 0 bases; nucleotides not matched to a gene: 8. Looked up from germline, CDR1 is SGHRS and CDR2 is YFSETQ. The CDR3 has 18 amino acids. The chain's CDR3 is CASSLGLAGATNTGELFF. The CDR3 nucleotides are TGCGCCAGCAGCTTAGGTTTAGCGGGGGCAACGAACACCGGGGAGCTGTTTTTT.

The chain carries TRBV25-1 and TRBJ1-6; 7 positions match TRBD1. The ends lost 4 bases at V and 8 bases at J; junction bases unmatched: 2. Germline V lookup: CDR1 MGHDK, CDR2 SYGVNS. This CDR3 has 13 amino acids. The CDR3 DNA sequence: TGTGCCAGCAGTGGGGACAGTTATTCACCCCTCCACTTT. Amino acid sequence: CASSGDSYSPLHF.

The table lists this clonotype with many counts. The genes are TRBV9 and TRBJ1-1, with unresolved D. The CDR3 has 14 residues. CDR1 is SGDLS, CDR2 YYNGEE, per germline. V was trimmed by 4 bases and J by 4 bases, leaving 14 bases between them. The CDR3: CASSPTGRSTEAFF. The CDR3 DNA follows: TGTGCCAGCAGCCCAACGGGTAGAAGCACTGAAGCTTTCTTT.

This clonotype occurred a few times. This chain uses TRBV4-3 with TRBJ1-2; possibly TRBD1 for D (5 bases). Looked up from germline, CDR1 is LGHNA and CDR2 is YSLEER. The V end was cut by 0 bases, the J end by 3 bases, with 14 bases between. The CDR3 extends over 16 amino acids. CDR3 sequence reads: CASSQDVRDRHYGYTF. In DNA form, the CDR3 reads TGCGCCAGCAGCCAAGACGTCCGGGACCGCCACTATGGCTACACCTTC.

This clonotype was counted only a few times. The genes are TRBV5-4 and TRBJ2-1; a weak D match, TRBD1 (6 bases). Trimming stripped 2 bases from V and 10 bases from J, with 13 bases between. The germline V gene encodes CDR1 SGHNT and CDR2 YYREEE (reference sequence). The CDR3 length is 13 residues. Here the CDR3 reads CASSFPAGQEQFF. The CDR3 region has the DNA TGTGCCAGCAGCTTCCCGGCCGGACAGGAGCAGTTCTTC.

This chain joins TRBV29-1 and TRBJ2-7; no definite D call. The V end lost 5 bases, the J end lost 3 bases, and 20 bases lay between the germline ends. The germline CDR1 and CDR2 sequences are SQVTM and ANQGSEA. The CDR3 runs to 15 residues. DNA for the CDR3: TGCAGCGTTCAACCCCCAGAGAACTATCTCTACGAGCAGTACGTC. Protein: CSVQPPENYLYEQYV.

This clonotype was seen only a few times. J is TRBJ2-1 and V is TRBV27, with D perhaps TRBD1 (6 bases). V was cut by 3 bases and J by 3 bases, with 9 bases left in between. From germline, CDR1 is MNHEY and CDR2 SMNVEV (reference sequence). The CDR3 covers 14 residues. The chain's CDR3 is CASSFRQVYNEQFF. CDR3 nucleotides: TGTGCCAGCAGTTTCCGACAGGTCTACAATGAGCAGTTCTTC.

For this clonotype: The CDR3 ends on some other residue instead of the conserved phenylalanine or tryptophan, so this is likely a read error. J is TRBJ1-1 and V is TRBV20-1; TRBD1 might be the D (5 bases). Trimming stripped 3 bases from V and 3 bases from J, with 17 bases between. Germline CDR1 reads DFQATT; CDR2 reads SNEGSKA (reference sequence). The length of the CDR3 is 15 residues. CDR3 DNA: TGCAGTGCTAGTTATTTGGCGGGGCTGTACACTGAAGCTTTCGTT. Encoded protein: CSASYLAGLYTEAFV.

This clonotype was counted at least ten times. The rearrangement links TRBV7-2 to TRBJ2-1; possible D gene TRBD1, 5 bases. The CDR3 runs 14 residues. Looked up from germline, CDR1 is SGHTA and CDR2 is FQGNSA. V was pared by 1 base and J by 5 bases, with 9 bases between. CDR3 in amino acids: CASSLVRENNEQFF. The CDR3 DNA is TGTGCCAGCAGCTTAGTCAGGGAAAACAATGAGCAGTTCTTC.

V is TRBV4-3 and J is TRBJ2-2; D is uncertain. Trimming left V 0 bases short and J 6 bases short, with 5 bases between. Germline V gene data show CDR1 as LGHNA and CDR2 as YSLEER. This CDR3 comprises 13 residues. The CDR3 sequence is CASSQELAGELFF. In DNA, the CDR3 is TGCGCCAGCAGCCAAGAGTTAGCCGGGGAGCTGTTTTTT.

This chain links TRBV6-2 or TRBV6-3 with TRBJ1-1, with 10 bases aligning to TRBD1. CDR1 MNHEY and CDR2 SVGEGT come from the germline V gene. Trimming removed 8 bases from V and 5 bases from J; junction bases left unmatched: 5. The CDR3 length is 13 residues. In DNA, the CDR3 is TGTGCCAGCGGGGGACAGGGGATAACTGAAGCTTTCTTT. Its protein product is CASGGQGITEAFF.

This clonotype was recorded a few times. The V call is TRBV7-8, the J call TRBJ2-5, with D perhaps matching TRBD1 (6 bases). V lost 5 bases and J lost 4, with 20 bases in between. CDR3 length: 16 residues. Germline V gene lookup returns CDR1 SGHVS and CDR2 FQNEAQ. This chain's CDR3 is CASSPLGAPGPETQYF. CDR3 sequence (DNA): TGTGCCAGCAGCCCCCTGGGGGCGCCCGGCCCAGAGACCCAGTACTTC. Variable domain in full (rest from reference TRBV7-8 and TRBJ2-5): GAGVSQSPRYKVAKRGQDVALRCDPISGHVSLFWYQQALGQGPEFLTYFQNEAQLDKSGLPSDRFFAERPEGSVSTLKIQRTQQEDSAVYLCASSPLGAPGPETQYFGPGTRLLVL.

In its sample, this clonotype was seen a few times. V and J are TRBV15 and TRBJ1-2; D is unclear. Trimming removed 1 base from V and 2 bases from J, with 5 bases in between. The CDR3 runs 13 residues. CDR1 LNHNV and CDR2 YYDKDF come from the germline V gene (reference sequence). The CDR3 nucleotides read TGTGCCACCAGCAGAGTTGGCAACTATGGCTACACCTTC. Protein: CATSRVGNYGYTF.